These 9 T cell receptor beta chains were all obtained from the same sample, sequenced in a study of T cell responses to AZD1222 COVID-19 vaccine. The protocol was immunoSEQ multiplex PCR, while the TCRdb copy is restricted to in-frame clones and leaves out a portion. Of 100,000 to 150,000 clones listed, roughly 88% are singletons. The sample consisted of peripheral blood, taken on day 0 of MenACWY control vaccination. Every receptor here comes from an adult in good health.

The chain recombines TRBV7-6 with TRBJ1-6; 9 positions agree with TRBD1. CDR1 is SGHVS, CDR2 FNYEAQ, per germline. CDR3 length equals 15 residues. J gave up 5 bases and V 4 bases, and 3 bases lay outside the gene matches. DNA for the CDR3: TGTGCCAGCAGCTCGGGGACAGGGAATAATTCACCCCTCCACTTT. Translating gives CASSSGTGNNSPLHF.

The J gene is TRBJ2-7, the V gene TRBV28; TRBD2 might be the D (7 bases). The CDR3 sequence is 14 residues long. Germline V gives CDR1 MDHEN, CDR2 SYDVKM. V shed 7 bases and J shed 2 bases, with 15 bases lying between them. For the CDR3, the DNA is TGTGCCAGCACCCCGGGAGGACAGCCCTACGAGCAGTACTTC. This sequence encodes CASTPGGQPYEQYF.

The chain links TRBV4-1 to TRBJ2-7; TRBD1 aligns across 9 bases. Trimming cost V 4 bases and J 3 bases; bases outside gene matches: 13. CDR3 length: 17 amino acids. Germline CDR1 MGHRA, CDR2 YSYEKL. CDR3 in amino acids: CASSRNSQGAKFYEQYF. CDR3 bases: TGCGCCAGCAGCCGTAATTCACAGGGGGCTAAGTTCTACGAGCAGTACTTC.

This chain links TRBV5-1 with TRBJ2-7, with D perhaps TRBD1 or TRBD2 (5 bases each). Germline V gene lookup returns CDR1 SGHRS and CDR2 YFSETQ. V shed 3 bases and J shed 0 bases, with 10 bases lying between them. CDR3 size: 14 residues. The DNA for the CDR3 is TGCGCCAGCAGCTCCGGGACGCTCTCCTACGAGCAGTACTTC. Translated, it gives CASSSGTLSYEQYF.

The CDR3 loop is CATHSQGSSPLHF. The CDR3 bases are TGTGCCACTCATTCCCAGGGTTCTTCACCCCTCCACTTT. The genes are TRBV28 and TRBJ1-6; D is possibly TRBD1 (5 bases). V lost 10 bases to trimming and J lost 9 bases, with 16 bases between them. CDR1 MDHEN and CDR2 SYDVKM come from the germline V gene. The CDR3 loop spans 13 amino acids.

This clone came up once. This chain uses TRBV18 with TRBJ2-2, with a possible D match to TRBD2 (7 bases). The V gene lost 5 bases and the J gene lost 5 bases, with 15 bases spanning the gap. Germline V gene sequence: CDR1 KGHSH, CDR2 LQKENI. The CDR3 runs 15 residues. CDR3 in DNA: TGTGCCAGCTCAAGAGACGGGGGGCGAACCGGGGAGCTGTTTTTT. Protein: CASSRDGGRTGELFF. Full variable domain (rest looked up from reference TRBV18 and TRBJ2-2): NAGVMQNPRHLVRRRGQEARLRCSPMKGHSHVYWYRQLPEEGLKFMVYLQKENIIDESGMPKERFSAEFPKEGPSILRIQQVVRGDSAAYFCASSRDGGRTGELFFGEGSRLTVL.

The chain recombines TRBV27 with TRBJ2-7, with TRBD2 identical over 7 bases. Germline V gives CDR1 MNHEY, CDR2 SMNVEV (reference sequence). The CDR3 loop spans 15 amino acids. V was pared by 6 bases and J by 1 base, with 9 bases of the junction left unmatched. CDR3 protein: CASRLTSSGSYEQYF. The DNA for the CDR3 is TGTGCCAGCAGACTGACTAGCTCCGGATCCTACGAGCAGTACTTC.

V usage is TRBV7-9 and J usage is TRBJ2-1; perhaps D is TRBD1 or TRBD2 (5 bases each). Germline lookup yields CDR1 SEHNR and CDR2 FQNEAQ (reference sequence). Trimming took off 5 bases at V and 8 bases at J, with 16 bases between the two ends. The CDR3 spans 14 residues. The CDR3 DNA sequence: TGTGCCAGCAGCCGTCCCCGGGTGGGGGATGAGCAGTTCTTC. Translation: CASSRPRVGDEQFF.

The count of this clone is one. This sequence joins TRBV29-1 and TRBJ2-7; D unclear. The CDR3 length is 12 residues. Trimming cost V 4 bases and J 4 bases, with 11 bases left between them. Germline V gene data show CDR1 as SQVTM and CDR2 as ANQGSEA. CDR3 amino acids: CSVADQAYEQYF. CDR3 DNA sequence: TGCAGCGTTGCAGACCAAGCTTACGAGCAGTACTTC.